This is a list of T cell receptor beta chains from one sample in a study of Ad26.COV2.S vaccination and SARS-CoV-2 variants. Here immunoSEQ multiplex PCR was the method, and the copy in TCRdb shows in-frame clones only, minus some. The top ten hold roughly 4.3% of the sample, which has some 450,000 clones, around 90% seen once. Sequenced material: peripheral blood, taken in a trial of Ad26.COV2.S vaccine versus placebo. These receptors were taken from a person aged 18-60 years who received the Ad26.COV2.S COVID-19 vaccine or a placebo. CDR3s include the opening cysteine and the closing phenylalanine or tryptophan. The D gene is left open where the match is weak. Expanded clones are given a class, and other clones once, few, many or no size at all.

TRBJ2-2	15	TRBV6-2/TRBV6-3	TRBD2	.	TGTGCCAGCAGTTTGGCGGGAGTGGATCCCGGGGAGCTGTTTTTT	CASSLAGVDPGELFF
TRBJ1-5	17	TRBV19	.	.	TGTGCCAGTAGTCCCCCCGGAGGGAGGGGAGGGGATCAGCCCCAGCATTTT	CASSPPGGRGGDQPQHF
TRBJ2-1	15	TRBV7-3	.	.	TGTGCCAGCAGCGCAGGCGCCAGCTCCTACAATGAGCAGTTCTTC	CASSAGASSYNEQFF
TRBJ1-1	12	TRBV3-1/TRBV3-2	.	.	TGTGCCAGCAGCCCTACAGGGAAAAAAGCTTTCTTT	CASSPTGKKAFF
TRBJ2-3	15	TRBV7-3	.	.	TGTGCCAGCAGTCTCGTGGGGGGTCCCACAGATACGCAGTATTTT	CASSLVGGPTDTQYF
TRBJ1-3	17	TRBV5-4	.	.	TGTGCCAGCAGCCGACGTCCGGGCCGTACCTCTGGAAACACCATATATTTT	CASSRRPGRTSGNTIYF
TRBJ2-5	16	TRBV11-3	TRBD2	once	TGTGCCAGCAGCCTGGGACTAGCGGGAGGGCTAGAGACCCAGTACTTC	CASSLGLAGGLETQYF
TRBJ2-1	15	TRBV9	TRBD2	.	TGTGCCAGCAGCGTAGCCATGACTAGCGTAAATGAGCAGTTCTTC	CASSVAMTSVNEQFF
TRBJ2-2	15	TRBV5-3	.	.	TGTGCCAGAAGCTTGGGGCAGGGCGGGACCGGGGAGCTGTTTTTT	CARSLGQGGTGELFF
TRBJ2-7	15	TRBV27	TRBD2	.	TGTGCCAGCAGTTCCTTAGCGGGAGGGTCCTACGAGCAGTACTTC	CASSSLAGGSYEQYF